This TCR beta chain was documented in a study of T cell repertoires in cytomegalovirus infection. The overall study: The study used recently identified HLA-C-restricted and well-studied HLA-B-restricted CMV epitopes. Both a matching HLA type and CMV infection were indicated by public TCR beta signatures.

V shed 9 bases and J shed 7 bases, with 24 bases lying between them. The CDR3 spans 15 residues. Per the germline V gene, CDR1 is SNHLY and CDR2 is FYNNEI. TCRdb re-called the reads with MiXCR, one entry per CDR3 protein. The sample yields 550,000 to 700,000 distinct CDR3 sequences, 35% to 50% seen once. Overall study findings and caveats: CMV-specific TCR beta clonotypes restricted by HLA-C were the ones dominating the ex vivo response. Cumulative public TCR beta family frequency identified CMV carriers with the relevant HLA.

This clonotype appeared a few times. What it binds is not known. The clonotype was recovered from a human donor in good health (CMV status not recorded). Some clones in this sample may be carry-over from other donors' samples. This chain links TRBV2 with TRBJ1-2; TRBD1 is a possible D gene (5 bases). The source was cultured PBMCs, collected from culture after CMV antigen stimulation. CDR3: CASSAPWDGGRGYTF. Written as DNA, the CDR3 is TGTGCCAGTTCGGCCCCATGGGACGGTGGTCGTGGCTACACCTTC.